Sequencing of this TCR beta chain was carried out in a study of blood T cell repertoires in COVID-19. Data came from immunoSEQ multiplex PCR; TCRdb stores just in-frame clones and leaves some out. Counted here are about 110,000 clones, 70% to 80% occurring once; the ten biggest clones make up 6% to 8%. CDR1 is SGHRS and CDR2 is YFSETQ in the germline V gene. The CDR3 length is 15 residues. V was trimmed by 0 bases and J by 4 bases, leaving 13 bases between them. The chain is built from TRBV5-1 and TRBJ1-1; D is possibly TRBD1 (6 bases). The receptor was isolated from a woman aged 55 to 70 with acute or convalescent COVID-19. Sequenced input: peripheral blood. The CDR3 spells CASSLDPGEFTEAFF. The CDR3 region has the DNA TGCGCCAGCAGCTTGGATCCAGGGGAGTTCACTGAAGCTTTCTTT. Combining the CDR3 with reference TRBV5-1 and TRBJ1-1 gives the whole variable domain KAGVTQTPRYLIKTRGQQVTLSCSPISGHRSVSWYQQTPGQGLQFLFEYFSETQRNKGNFPGRFSGRQFSNSRSEMNVSTLELGDSALYLCASSLDPGEFTEAFFGQGTRLTVV.